Shown below are 11 T cell receptor beta chains from a single sample sequenced in a study of tumor-infiltrating lymphocytes in primary liver carcinoma. Using a constant-region primer together with ProtoScript II reverse transcriptase, TCR beta cDNA was made from approximately 500 ng of total RNA. Investigators got TCR beta libraries out of three nested multiplex PCR rounds, done with slightly modified ARM-PCR. The study ran its first two PCR rounds for nine to eleven cycles each, using TRBV1-TRBV30 forward primers and a C-beta reverse primer. TCRdb re-called the multiplex PCR reads through MiXCR, storing one row per CDR3 protein. The sample lists 20,000 to 25,000 distinct CDR3 sequences, 60% to 80% occurring once. Taking about 18-32 mg of unsorted bulk tissue, the authors co-extracted RNA and DNA. Sample: liver tumor tissue from sampling region 1. This sample's subset: tumor region T1, superior pole. Receptor source: a woman between 25 and 40 years old with primary liver carcinoma and hepatitis B virus infection.

At least ten counts were recorded for this clonotype. This chain connects TRBV2 to TRBJ2-6; perhaps TRBD2 as D (5 bases). The V gene lost 0 bases and the J gene lost 3 bases, with 6 bases spanning the gap. The germline V gene encodes CDR1 SNHLY and CDR2 FYNNEI. CDR3 length: 15 residues. CDR3 region: CASSEARGGANVLTF. The CDR3 DNA follows: TGTGCCAGCAGTGAAGCACGGGGTGGGGCCAACGTCCTGACTTTC.

This clonotype was seen a handful of times. The chain couples TRBV11-2 to TRBJ2-7; D possibly uses TRBD1 or TRBD2 (5 bases each). Germline V gene data show CDR1 as SGHAT and CDR2 as FQNNGV. V was shortened by 5 bases and J by 2 bases, with 22 bases between the two germline ends. This CDR3 contains 17 residues. CDR3 loop: CASSITGGGSWAYEQYF. Here the CDR3 DNA reads TGTGCCAGCAGCATCACAGGAGGAGGCTCTTGGGCCTACGAGCAGTACTTC.

Remarks on this clonotype: One end of the junction does not line up with germline, which may come from a read error. The gene calls are TRBV28 and TRBJ2-1; no clear D gene. CDR1 MDHEN and CDR2 SYDVKM come from the germline V gene. CDR3 length: 12 amino acids. The DNA for the CDR3 is TGTACCAGCAGCTTTGATAGATTTGGTCAGTTCTTC. Protein sequence: CTSSFDRFGQFF.

On this clonotype itself: The CDR3 carries no conserved terminal phenylalanine or tryptophan, so it likely arises from a read error. V gene TRBV29-1 combines with J gene TRBJ2-1, with 13 bases aligning to TRBD2. Germline V gives CDR1 SQVTM, CDR2 ANQGSEA. The CDR3 runs 16 residues. CDR3 DNA sequence: TGTAGCGTTGCCCCTGGACTAGCGGGGGAATACAATGAGCAGTTCCTC. Protein sequence: CSVAPGLAGEYNEQFL.

Concerning this clonotype itself: One end of the junction is discordant with germline, which a read error may explain. The chain combines TRBV6-5 with TRBJ2-7; 7 nucleotides match TRBD1. CDR3 length: 15 residues. Germline CDR1 and CDR2: MNHEY and SVGAGI. The CDR3: CASSYWDSSSYEQYF. The CDR3 region has the DNA TGTGCTAGCAGTTACTGGGACAGCAGCTCCTACGAGCAGTACTTC.

This clonotype occurred a few times. The gene calls are TRBV20-1 and TRBJ2-7, with D perhaps matching TRBD1 or TRBD2 (5 bases each). V was cut by 3 bases and J by 3 bases, with 18 bases left in between. Per germline, CDR1 DFQATT and CDR2 SNEGSKA (reference sequence). This CDR3 is built from 15 residues. CDR3 loop: CSARMVGGPFYEQYF. The CDR3 DNA reads TGCAGTGCTAGGATGGTTGGGGGTCCCTTCTACGAGCAGTACTTC.

The chain carries TRBV24-1 and TRBJ1-1; tentatively, D is TRBD1 (5 bases). From germline, CDR1 is KGHDR and CDR2 SFDVKD. The CDR3 totals 11 residues. Trimming shortened V by 7 bases and J by 13 bases, and 15 bases separated the two germline ends. CDR3 bases: TGTGCCACCAGGGACATGCAGAAAGTTTTCTTT. Protein product: CATRDMQKVFF.

A word on this clonotype: A junction end diverges from the germline sequence, so it may reflect a read error. V is TRBV5-1 and J is TRBJ2-7, with D perhaps matching TRBD2 (5 bases). CDR1 and CDR2 (germline): SGHRS, YFSETQ. CDR3 length: 15 residues. The CDR3 region is CASSPRVDFVYEQYF. The CDR3 DNA reads as TGCGCCAGCAGCCCGAGGGTGGACTTCGTCTACGAGCAATACTTC. The whole variable domain, filled in from reference TRBV5-1 and TRBJ2-7, reads KAGVTQTPRYLIKTRGQQVTLSCSPISGHRSVSWYQQTPGQGLQFLFEYFSETQRNKGNFPGRFSGRQFSNSRSEMNVSTLELGDSALYLCASSPRVDFVYEQYFGPGTRLTVT.

This clonotype was counted a single time. The CDR3 carries no conserved terminal phenylalanine or tryptophan, so it likely arises from a read error. The CDR3 region has the DNA TGTGTCAGCAGCCTGTCCGGGACTAGCGGACCTGAGCAGTTCCTC. As protein: CVSSLSGTSGPEQFL. The chain employs TRBV12-3 or TRBV12-4 and TRBJ2-1, with TRBD2 matching 11 bases. This CDR3 is 15 amino acids long.

The chain recombines TRBV5-5 with TRBJ2-6, with D tentatively TRBD1 (6 bases). V was cut by 2 bases and J by 1 base, with 13 bases left in between. Germline assignment: CDR1 SGHKS and CDR2 YYEKEE (reference sequence). This CDR3 is built from 17 residues. The CDR3 nucleotides read TGTGCCAGCAGCTTACTGGGGGCCGCTTCTGGGGCCAACGTCCTGACTTTC. It yields the protein CASSLLGAASGANVLTF.

This clonotype was observed many times. This may come from a read error, since a much larger clone is one base off. J is TRBJ1-1 and V is TRBV30, with D possibly being TRBD1 (5 bases). Germline CDR1 is GTSNPN and CDR2 is SVGIG (reference sequence). This CDR3 contains 12 residues. CDR3 protein: CALEGLNIEAFF. CDR3 DNA: TGTGCCCTAGAGGGACTGAACATTGAAGCTTTCTTT.